The source of this T cell receptor (beta chain) is a study of immune evolution from preneoplasia to lung adenocarcinoma. General study points: Later-stage lesions appeared to have more T cells, more diversity, less clonality.

Only in-frame clones appear in the TCRdb table, and some are missing; sequencing was by immunoSEQ multiplex PCR. Here the sample spans about 12,000 clones, over 75% being singletons. With respect to this clone: No antigen is known for it.

Resections took place in Japan or China from about 2013 to 2017. Macro-dissection enriched premalignant or tumor cells before nucleic acid extraction. The sequenced material came from FFPE tissue from an adenomatous hyperplasia lung lesion. The subset denotes: atypical adenomatous hyperplasia (AAH), lung preneoplasia. This clonotype originated in a person aged 50-69 years with lung adenocarcinoma.

CDR3 in amino acids: CSVLTGYTDTQYF. CDR3 coding DNA: TGCAGCGTACTGACAGGGTACACAGATACGCAGTATTTT. The chain joins TRBV29-1 to TRBJ2-3, with TRBD1 identical over 7 bases. Losses at the gene ends were 6 bases for V and 2 bases for J; bases not matched to a gene: 5. Per germline, CDR1 SQVTM and CDR2 ANQGSEA. There are 13 residues in the CDR3.